This T cell receptor (beta chain) is drawn from a study of cytomegalovirus exposure and HLA in healthy donors. Amplification used 60 Vbeta primers and 13 Jbeta primers. Here immunoSEQ multiplex PCR was the method, and the copy in TCRdb shows in-frame clones only, minus some. Of under 150,000 clones listed, 65% to 85% are singletons. V was pared by 4 bases and J by 0 bases, with 22 bases between. This CDR3 spans 20 amino acids. CDR1 is MGHRA, CDR2 YSYEKL, per germline. Sequenced: PBMCs. The chain has TRBV4-1 and TRBJ2-6; weak D call: TRBD1 (5 bases). The sequence came from a male donor in good health and CMV-seronegative. CDR3 loop: CASSPLLPDSVLSGANVLTF. The CDR3 nucleotides read TGCGCCAGCAGCCCGCTGCTCCCAGACAGCGTACTCTCTGGGGCCAACGTCCTGACTTTC.